The clone carrying this T cell receptor (beta chain) was detected only a few times. Its antigen is as yet unknown. Germline CDR1 and CDR2: MGHRA and YSYEKL. Between the trimmed V and J ends, which lost 3 bases and 5 bases, there was a span of 8 bases. CDR3 length: 12 amino acids. This sample stems from a study of identical twins. Template switching supplied a universal primer site; unique molecular identifiers were carried on the cDNA. MiXCR, applied by TCRdb to the 5' RACE reads, yields one record per CDR3 protein. The sample has around 340,000 distinct CDR3 sequences; roughly 9% are singletons. Points from the study as a whole: Twins shared out-of-frame alpha sequences with excess low generation probability. Excess twin sharing in beta out-of-frame sequences was weaker. The more abundant beta clonotypes in cord blood had fewer insertions, and memory repertoires did not show this.

The sample consisted of naive T cells sorted from blood. The receptor's source is a woman aged 50 to 65 in good health. The chain recombines TRBV4-1 with TRBJ2-7; D is unresolved. The CDR3 DNA reads as TGCGCCAGCAGCCATCGGGTGGACGAGCAGTACTTC. Protein sequence: CASSHRVDEQYF.